These 19 T cell receptor beta chains were all obtained from the same sample, sequenced in a study of cytotoxic CD8 clonotypes in ibrutinib-treated CLL. Using immunoSEQ multiplex PCR, the repertoire was profiled, and TCRdb retains in-frame clones only, with some absent. The table includes roughly 170,000 clones, approximately 84% detected once. The specimen comprised PBMCs, sampled after 24 months of ibrutinib treatment. The receptors originated from a human donor with chronic lymphocytic leukemia.

This chain uses TRBV19 with TRBJ1-4; D is unclear. The CDR3 sequence is 14 residues long. Germline V lookup: CDR1 LNHDA, CDR2 SQIVND (reference sequence). Trimming pared 5 bases from V and 0 bases from J, leaving 7 bases between. The CDR3 protein is CASSYSATNEKLFF. DNA of the CDR3: TGTGCCAGTAGTTACTCGGCAACTAATGAAAAACTGTTTTTT. Full variable domain (missing parts from reference TRBV19 and TRBJ1-4): DGGITQSPKYLFRKEGQNVTLSCEQNLNHDAMYWYRQDPGQGLRLIYYSQIVNDFQKGDIAEGYSVSREKKESFPLTVTSAQKNPTAFYLCASSYSATNEKLFFGSGTQLSVL.

This clone was seen once. The rearrangement links TRBV29-1 to TRBJ1-2; D gene unclear. Looked up from germline, CDR1 is SQVTM and CDR2 is ANQGSEA. The V and J ends lost 4 bases and 2 bases respectively, with 11 bases between them. The CDR3 totals 13 residues. CDR3 protein: CSVGQALNYGYTF. The CDR3 DNA reads as TGCAGCGTTGGGCAGGCTCTCAACTATGGCTACACCTTC.

V and J are TRBV5-1 and TRBJ1-6, with 9 bases matching TRBD1. CDR3 length equals 17 residues. Germline V gives CDR1 SGHRS, CDR2 YFSETQ. J was trimmed by 7 bases and V by 7 bases; bases with no gene match: 15. CDR3 residues: CASSGQGTTTLNSPLHF. The CDR3, as DNA: TGCGCCAGCTCTGGACAGGGGACCACTACGCTAAATTCACCCCTCCACTTT.

This chain uses TRBV7-2 with TRBJ2-5, with D hard to call. CDR1 SGHTA and CDR2 FQGNSA come from the germline V gene. The CDR3 loop spans 11 amino acids. The ends were cut back, 5 bases at V and 0 bases at J, with 1 base in the middle. This CDR3 reads CASSHQETQYF. As DNA, the CDR3 is TGTGCCAGCAGCCACCAAGAGACCCAGTACTTC.

The V gene is TRBV4-2, the J gene TRBJ1-5; D unclear. Germline lookup yields CDR1 LGHNA and CDR2 YNFKEQ. V was cut by 5 bases and J by 0 bases, with 8 bases left in between. The CDR3 spans 14 residues. The CDR3 coding sequence is TGTGCCAGCAGCTTCTTCAATAGCAATCAGCCCCAGCATTTT. Its protein product is CASSFFNSNQPQHF.

V gene TRBV7-3 combines with J gene TRBJ1-5; D not certain. Between the trimmed V and J ends, which lost 4 bases and 4 bases, there was a span of 17 bases. Per germline, CDR1 SGHTA and CDR2 FQGTGA. This CDR3 contains 16 residues. The CDR3: CASSSPPAEINQPQHF. Written as DNA, the CDR3 is TGTGCCAGCAGCTCCCCCCCGGCGGAGATAAATCAGCCCCAGCATTTT.

In its sample, this clone was seen a few times. The chain uses TRBV7-9 and TRBJ1-1; D perhaps matches TRBD1 (5 bases). Germline V lookup: CDR1 SEHNR, CDR2 FQNEAQ (reference sequence). Trimming removed 4 bases at V and 2 bases at J, with 8 bases between. CDR3 length: 13 amino acids. For the CDR3, the DNA is TGTGCCAGCAGCTATCAGGGAAACACTGAAGCTTTCTTT. It translates to CASSYQGNTEAFF.

The chain carries TRBV11-1 and TRBJ2-3, with TRBD2 matching 15 bases. The CDR3 contains 18 residues. The V and J ends lost 6 bases and 4 bases, in that order; junction bases with no gene match: 11. Germline V CDR1 and CDR2: SGHAT, FQDESV (reference sequence). In DNA, the CDR3 is TGTGCCAGCAGACTGCGGACTAGCGGGAGGGCCTTAGCAGATACGCAGTATTTT. This codes for CASRLRTSGRALADTQYF. Complete variable domain (other parts from reference TRBV11-1 and TRBJ2-3): EAEVAQSPRYKITEKSQAVAFWCDPISGHATLYWYRQILGQGPELLVQFQDESVVDDSQLPKDRFSAERLKGVDSTLKIQPAELGDSAMYLCASRLRTSGRALADTQYFGPGTRLTVL.

This CDR3 reads CASSQDGVEKLFF. The CDR3 nucleotides are TGCGCCAGCAGCCAAGATGGAGTAGAAAAACTGTTTTTT. The rearrangement joins TRBV4-3 to TRBJ1-4, with D unresolved. The CDR3 runs to 13 residues. Trimming stripped 0 bases from V and 8 bases from J, with 7 bases between. The V gene's germline CDR1 is LGHNA and CDR2 YSLEER.

The rearrangement links TRBV11-2 to TRBJ1-5, with D possibly matching TRBD1 (6 bases). The CDR3 loop spans 18 amino acids. Trimming removed 5 bases at V and 3 bases at J, with 23 bases between. Germline V gene lookup returns CDR1 SGHAT and CDR2 FQNNGV. The CDR3 spells CASSGGGMAGKVNQPQHF. CDR3 sequence (DNA): TGTGCCAGCAGCGGAGGGGGAATGGCCGGGAAGGTCAATCAGCCCCAGCATTTT.

The chain couples TRBV19 to TRBJ2-3, with D possibly called TRBD1 or TRBD2 (7 bases each). Trimming took 11 bases from V and 4 from J, leaving 19 bases between them. The CDR3 has 14 residues. Germline V CDR1 and CDR2: LNHDA, SQIVND (reference sequence). The CDR3 DNA reads TGTGCCTCCCAGGGGGAGGGCCGTCCAGATACGCAGTATTTT. Protein: CASQGEGRPDTQYF.

The chain joins TRBV15 to TRBJ2-5; tentative D call: TRBD1 (6 bases). The CDR3 extends over 16 amino acids. The germline V and J ends were trimmed by 1 base and 4 bases, with 16 bases remaining between them. Germline CDR1 LNHNV, CDR2 YYDKDF (reference sequence). In nucleotides, the CDR3 is TGTGCCACCAGCAGAGGGCAGGGGAGTGGGGGAGAGACCCAGTACTTC. The encoded protein is CATSRGQGSGGETQYF.

V usage is TRBV4-2 and J usage is TRBJ1-3; D uncertain. The length of the CDR3 is 14 residues. The V end lost 0 bases, the J end lost 4 bases, and 7 bases lay between the germline ends. Germline V gene sequence: CDR1 LGHNA, CDR2 YNFKEQ. CDR3 sequence reads: CASSQDGVGNTIYF. The CDR3 region has the DNA TGTGCCAGCAGCCAAGATGGTGTCGGAAACACCATATATTTT.

This chain joins TRBV25-1 and TRBJ1-1; D remains unclear. Germline-derived CDR1 and CDR2 are MGHDK and SYGVNS. Trimming removed 3 bases at V and 0 bases at J, with 8 bases between. This CDR3 comprises 14 residues. CDR3: CASSDVGMNTEAFF. CDR3 coding DNA: TGTGCCAGCAGTGACGTGGGAATGAACACTGAAGCTTTCTTT.

This chain connects TRBV5-1 to TRBJ2-5, with 11 bases fitting TRBD2. There are 17 residues in the CDR3. The V gene's germline CDR1 is SGHRS and CDR2 YFSETQ. Trimming at V came to 0 bases and at J to 2 bases, leaving 6 bases not matched to a gene. Written as DNA, the CDR3 is TGCGCCAGCAGCTTGGCTGGGTCTAGCGGGGGGCAAGAGACCCAGTACTTC. Protein: CASSLAGSSGGQETQYF.

V usage is TRBV7-2 and J usage is TRBJ1-6, with a tentative D call TRBD1 (6 bases). The CDR3 totals 17 residues. Deletions cut 0 bases from V and 4 bases from J, with 13 bases between. Germline loops: CDR1 SGHTA, CDR2 FQGNSA. CDR3 region: CASSLAPGHTYNSPLHF. The CDR3 DNA follows: TGTGCCAGCAGCTTAGCACCGGGACATACGTATAATTCACCCCTCCACTTT.

The V call is TRBV4-2, the J call TRBJ2-7; TRBD2 might be the D (6 bases). Trimming removed 4 bases at V and 1 base at J, with 17 bases between. CDR3 size: 16 residues. Looked up from germline, CDR1 is LGHNA and CDR2 is YNFKEQ. This CDR3 is CASSPGGPGSSYEQYF. The DNA for the CDR3 is TGTGCCAGCAGCCCCGGGGGACCAGGATCGTCCTACGAGCAGTACTTC.

The chain carries TRBV5-1 and TRBJ2-7; 9 positions match TRBD2. Losses at the gene ends were 7 bases for V and 3 bases for J; bases not matched to a gene: 14. Germline V gives CDR1 SGHRS, CDR2 YFSETQ. The CDR3 is 16 amino acids. The CDR3 here is CASSPGVAGAIYEQYF. The CDR3 DNA sequence: TGCGCCAGCTCCCCGGGGGTAGCGGGGGCCATCTACGAGCAGTACTTC.

The chain carries TRBV28 and TRBJ1-1; TRBD1 aligns across 8 bases. Trimming took 5 bases from V and 3 from J; bases not matched to a gene: 5. The germline gives CDR1 MDHEN, CDR2 SYDVKM. CDR3 length equals 14 residues. CDR3 sequence reads: CASSLRGPYTEAFF. The CDR3 DNA sequence: TGTGCCAGCAGTCTCAGGGGGCCCTACACTGAAGCTTTCTTT.